This T cell receptor beta chain was found in a study of blood T cells in healthy people across ages. Primed by a sample-barcoded 5' primer and a J-beta primer mix, a second PCR proceeded for about 6 to 12 cycles. The template-switch adaptor was a 5' adaptor with 12 random nucleotides. It tagged each cDNA molecule. Each sample provided no less than 2.5 million CDR3-containing paired-end reads. MiXCR, applied by TCRdb to the 5' RACE reads, yields one record per CDR3 protein. The data hold about a million distinct CDR3 sequences, with roughly half observed a single time. This CDR3 is 22 amino acids long. V was trimmed by 7 bases and J by 7 bases, leaving 41 bases between them. The V gene's germline CDR1 is MNHEY and CDR2 SMNVEV (reference sequence).

The genes are TRBV27 and TRBJ2-1; D might be TRBD1 or TRBD2, each matching 7 bases. Sequenced: blood. The TCR comes from a woman aged 55-70 years in good health. This CDR3 is CASKEVGDSPSGGTSLGNEQFF. The CDR3 DNA sequence: TGTGCCAGCAAGGAAGTGGGGGACAGCCCTAGCGGAGGGACCAGTTTGGGAAATGAGCAGTTCTTC.